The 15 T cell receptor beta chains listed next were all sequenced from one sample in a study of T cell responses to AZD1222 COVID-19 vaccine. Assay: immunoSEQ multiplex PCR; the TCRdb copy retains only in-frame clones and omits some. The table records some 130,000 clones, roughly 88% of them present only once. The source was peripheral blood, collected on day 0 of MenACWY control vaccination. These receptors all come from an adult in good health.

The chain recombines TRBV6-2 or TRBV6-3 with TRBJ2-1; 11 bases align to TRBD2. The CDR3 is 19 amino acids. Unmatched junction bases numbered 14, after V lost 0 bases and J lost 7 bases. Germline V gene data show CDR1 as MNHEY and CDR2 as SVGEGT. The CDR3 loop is CASSYSRTSGRRLVNEQFF. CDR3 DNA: TGTGCCAGCAGTTACTCGAGAACTAGCGGGAGACGGTTGGTAAATGAGCAGTTCTTC.

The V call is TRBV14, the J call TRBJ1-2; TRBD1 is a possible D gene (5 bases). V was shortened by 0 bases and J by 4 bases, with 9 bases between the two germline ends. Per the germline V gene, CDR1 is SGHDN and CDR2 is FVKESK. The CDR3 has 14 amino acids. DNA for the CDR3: TGTGCCAGCAGCCAAGAGACAGCGGCCTATGGCTACACCTTC. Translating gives CASSQETAAYGYTF. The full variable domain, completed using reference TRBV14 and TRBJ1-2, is EAGVTQFPSHSVIEKGQTVTLRCDPISGHDNLYWYRRVMGKEIKFLLHFVKESKQDESGMPNNRFLAERTGGTYSTLKVQPAELEDSGVYFCASSQETAAYGYTFGSGTRLTVV.

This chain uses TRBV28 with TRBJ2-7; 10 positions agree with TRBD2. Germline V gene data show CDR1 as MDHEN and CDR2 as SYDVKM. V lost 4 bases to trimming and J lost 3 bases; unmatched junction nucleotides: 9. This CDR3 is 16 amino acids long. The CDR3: CASSYPVLAGVYEQYF. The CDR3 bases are TGTGCCAGCAGTTACCCAGTCCTAGCGGGGGTCTACGAGCAGTACTTC.

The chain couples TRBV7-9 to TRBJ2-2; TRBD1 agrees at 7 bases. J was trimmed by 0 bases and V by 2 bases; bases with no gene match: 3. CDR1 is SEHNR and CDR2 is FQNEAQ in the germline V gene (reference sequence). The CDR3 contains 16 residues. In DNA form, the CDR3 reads TGTGCCAGCAGCTTAATGGGGACAGCGAACACCGGGGAGCTGTTTTTT. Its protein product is CASSLMGTANTGELFF.

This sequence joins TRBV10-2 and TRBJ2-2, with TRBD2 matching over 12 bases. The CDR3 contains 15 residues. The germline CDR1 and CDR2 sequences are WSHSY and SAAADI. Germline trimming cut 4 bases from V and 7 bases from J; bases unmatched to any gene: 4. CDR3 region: CASSATSGRIGELFF. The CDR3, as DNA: TGCGCCAGCAGTGCGACTAGCGGGAGAATCGGGGAGCTGTTTTTT.

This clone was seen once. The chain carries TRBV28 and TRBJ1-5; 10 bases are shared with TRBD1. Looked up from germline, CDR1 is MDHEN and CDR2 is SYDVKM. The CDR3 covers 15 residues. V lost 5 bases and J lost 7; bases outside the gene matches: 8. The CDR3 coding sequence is TGTGCCAGCAGTCGGACAGGGGGTATAGAACAGCCCCAGCATTTT. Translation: CASSRTGGIEQPQHF.

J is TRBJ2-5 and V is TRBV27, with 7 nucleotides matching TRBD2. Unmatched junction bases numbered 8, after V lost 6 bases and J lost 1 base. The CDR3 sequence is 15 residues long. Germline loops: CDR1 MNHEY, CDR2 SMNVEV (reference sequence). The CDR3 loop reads CASRYLGGGQETQYF. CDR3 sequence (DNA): TGTGCCAGCAGGTACTTGGGGGGGGGCCAAGAGACCCAGTACTTC.

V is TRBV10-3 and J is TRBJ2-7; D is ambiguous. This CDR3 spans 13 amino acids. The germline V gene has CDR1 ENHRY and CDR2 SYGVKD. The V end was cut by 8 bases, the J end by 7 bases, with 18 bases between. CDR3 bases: TGTGCCATCCTAGAGGACCGGGTTAATGAGCAGTACTTC. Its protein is CAILEDRVNEQYF.

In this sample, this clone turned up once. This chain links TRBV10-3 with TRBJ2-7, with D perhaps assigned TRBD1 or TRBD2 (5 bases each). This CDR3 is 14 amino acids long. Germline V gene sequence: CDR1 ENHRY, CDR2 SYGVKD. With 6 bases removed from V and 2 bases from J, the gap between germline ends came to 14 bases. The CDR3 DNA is TGTGCCATCAGCTCCGGGACCGGAACCTACGAGCAGTACTTC. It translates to CAISSGTGTYEQYF.

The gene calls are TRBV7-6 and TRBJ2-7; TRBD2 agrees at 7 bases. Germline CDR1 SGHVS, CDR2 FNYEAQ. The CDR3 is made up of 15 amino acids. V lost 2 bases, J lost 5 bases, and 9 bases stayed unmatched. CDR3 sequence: CASSLITGGGNEQYF. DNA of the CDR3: TGTGCCAGCAGCTTAATTACGGGAGGCGGGAACGAGCAGTACTTC.

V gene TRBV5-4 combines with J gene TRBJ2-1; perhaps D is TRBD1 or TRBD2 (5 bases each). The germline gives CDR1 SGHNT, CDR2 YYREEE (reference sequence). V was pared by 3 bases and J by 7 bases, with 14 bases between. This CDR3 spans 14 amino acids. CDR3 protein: CASSSGTIRNEQFF. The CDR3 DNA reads TGTGCCAGCAGCTCGGGGACCATTCGGAATGAGCAGTTCTTC.

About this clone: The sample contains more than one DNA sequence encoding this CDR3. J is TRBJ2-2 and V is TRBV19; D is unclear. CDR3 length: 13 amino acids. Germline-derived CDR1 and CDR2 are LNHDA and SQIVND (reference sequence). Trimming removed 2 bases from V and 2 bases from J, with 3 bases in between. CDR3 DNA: TGTGCCAGTAGTATACAAAACACCGGGGAGCTGTTTTTT. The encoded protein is CASSIQNTGELFF.

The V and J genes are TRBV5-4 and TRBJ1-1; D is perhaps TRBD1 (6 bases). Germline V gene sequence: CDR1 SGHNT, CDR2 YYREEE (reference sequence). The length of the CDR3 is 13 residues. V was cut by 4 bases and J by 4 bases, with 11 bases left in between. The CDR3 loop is CASSGYRATEAFF. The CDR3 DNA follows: TGTGCCAGCAGCGGGTACAGGGCCACTGAAGCTTTCTTT.

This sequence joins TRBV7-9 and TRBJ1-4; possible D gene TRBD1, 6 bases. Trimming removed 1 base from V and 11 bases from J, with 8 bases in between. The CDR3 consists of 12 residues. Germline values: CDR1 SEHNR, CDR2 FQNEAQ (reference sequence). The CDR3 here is CASSLGTDKLFF. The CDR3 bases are TGTGCCAGCAGCTTAGGGACAGATAAACTGTTTTTT. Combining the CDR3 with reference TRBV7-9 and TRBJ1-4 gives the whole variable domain DTGVSQNPRHKITKRGQNVTFRCDPISEHNRLYWYRQTLGQGPEFLTYFQNEAQLEKSRLLSDRFSAERPKGSFSTLEIQRTEQGDSAMYLCASSLGTDKLFFGSGTQLSVL.

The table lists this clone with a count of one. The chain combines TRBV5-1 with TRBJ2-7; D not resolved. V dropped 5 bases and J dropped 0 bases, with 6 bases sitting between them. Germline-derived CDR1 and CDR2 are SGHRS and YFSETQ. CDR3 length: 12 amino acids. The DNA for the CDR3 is TGCGCCAGCAGAACAGACTCCTACGAGCAGTACTTC. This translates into CASRTDSYEQYF.